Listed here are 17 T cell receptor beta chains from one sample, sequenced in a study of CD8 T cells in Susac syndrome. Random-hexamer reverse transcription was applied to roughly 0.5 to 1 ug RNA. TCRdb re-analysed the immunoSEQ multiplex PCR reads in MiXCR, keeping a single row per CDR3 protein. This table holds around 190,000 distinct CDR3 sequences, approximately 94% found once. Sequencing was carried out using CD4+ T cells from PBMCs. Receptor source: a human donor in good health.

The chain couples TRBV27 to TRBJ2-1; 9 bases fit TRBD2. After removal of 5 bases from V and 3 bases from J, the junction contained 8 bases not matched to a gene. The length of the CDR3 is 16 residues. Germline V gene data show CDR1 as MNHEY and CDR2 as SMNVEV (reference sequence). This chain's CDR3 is CASSVGSGRLYNEQFF. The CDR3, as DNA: TGTGCCAGCAGTGTGGGGAGCGGGAGGCTCTACAATGAGCAGTTCTTC.

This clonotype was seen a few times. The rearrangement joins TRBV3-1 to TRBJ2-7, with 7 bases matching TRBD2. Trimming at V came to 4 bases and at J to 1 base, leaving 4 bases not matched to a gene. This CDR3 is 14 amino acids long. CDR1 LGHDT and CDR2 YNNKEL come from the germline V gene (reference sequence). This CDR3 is CASSLGGNSYEQYF. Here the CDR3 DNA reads TGTGCCAGCAGCCTGGGAGGGAATTCCTACGAGCAGTACTTC.

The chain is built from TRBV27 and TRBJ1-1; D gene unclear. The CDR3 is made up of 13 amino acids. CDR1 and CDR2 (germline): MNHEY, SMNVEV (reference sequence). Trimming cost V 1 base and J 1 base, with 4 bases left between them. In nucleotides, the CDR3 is TGTGCCAGCAGTTTATTCAGGAACACTGAAGCTTTCTTT. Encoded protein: CASSLFRNTEAFF.

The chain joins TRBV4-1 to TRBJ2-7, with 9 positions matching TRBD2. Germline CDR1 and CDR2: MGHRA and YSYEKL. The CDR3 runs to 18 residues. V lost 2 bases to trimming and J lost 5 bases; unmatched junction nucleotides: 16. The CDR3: CASSQRFLSGSMSNEQYF. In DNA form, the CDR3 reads TGCGCCAGCAGCCAACGGTTCCTTAGCGGGAGCATGAGCAACGAGCAGTACTTC.

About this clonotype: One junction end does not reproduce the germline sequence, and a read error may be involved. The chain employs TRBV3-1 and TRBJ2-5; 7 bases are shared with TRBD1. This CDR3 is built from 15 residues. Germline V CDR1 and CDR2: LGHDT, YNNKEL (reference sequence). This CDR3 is CASSQAAGGQETQYF. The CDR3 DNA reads TGTGCCAGCAGTCAAGCGGCAGGGGGTCAAGAGACCCAGTACTTC.

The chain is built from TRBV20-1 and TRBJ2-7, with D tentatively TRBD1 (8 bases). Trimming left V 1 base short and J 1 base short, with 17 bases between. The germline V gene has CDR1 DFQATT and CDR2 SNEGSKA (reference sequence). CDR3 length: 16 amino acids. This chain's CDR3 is CSARGPTGEGSYEQYF. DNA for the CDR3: TGCAGTGCTAGAGGACCGACAGGGGAGGGGTCCTACGAGCAGTACTTC.

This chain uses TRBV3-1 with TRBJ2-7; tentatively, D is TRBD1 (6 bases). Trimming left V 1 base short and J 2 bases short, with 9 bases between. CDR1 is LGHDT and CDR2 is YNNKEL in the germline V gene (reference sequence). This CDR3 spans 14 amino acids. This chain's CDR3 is CASSQAGHPYEQYF. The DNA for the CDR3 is TGTGCCAGCAGCCAAGCGGGACATCCCTACGAGCAGTACTTC.

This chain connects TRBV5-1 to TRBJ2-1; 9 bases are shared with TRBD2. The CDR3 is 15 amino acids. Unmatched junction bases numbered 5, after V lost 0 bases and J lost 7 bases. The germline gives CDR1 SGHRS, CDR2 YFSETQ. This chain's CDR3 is CASSLGSTSGNEQFF. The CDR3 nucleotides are TGCGCCAGCAGCTTGGGCTCGACTAGCGGAAATGAGCAGTTCTTC.

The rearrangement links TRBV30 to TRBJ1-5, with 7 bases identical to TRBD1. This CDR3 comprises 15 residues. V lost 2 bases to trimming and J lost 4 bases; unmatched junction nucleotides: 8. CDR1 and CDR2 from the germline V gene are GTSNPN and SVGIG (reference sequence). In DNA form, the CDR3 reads TGTGCCTGGAGTACAAAGGGGGCCCGAAATCAGCCCCAGCATTTT. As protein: CAWSTKGARNQPQHF. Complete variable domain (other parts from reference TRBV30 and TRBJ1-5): SQTIHQWPATLVQPVGSPLSLECTVEGTSNPNLYWYRQAAGRGLQLLFYSVGIGQISSEVPQNLSASRPQDRQFILSSKKLLLSDSGFYLCAWSTKGARNQPQHFGDGTRLSIL.

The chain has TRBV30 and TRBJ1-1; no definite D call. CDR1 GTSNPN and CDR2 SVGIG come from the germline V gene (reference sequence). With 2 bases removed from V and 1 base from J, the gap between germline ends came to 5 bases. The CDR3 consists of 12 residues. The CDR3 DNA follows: TGTGCCTGGAGTCGCGAGAACACTGAAGCTTTCTTT. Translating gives CAWSRENTEAFF.

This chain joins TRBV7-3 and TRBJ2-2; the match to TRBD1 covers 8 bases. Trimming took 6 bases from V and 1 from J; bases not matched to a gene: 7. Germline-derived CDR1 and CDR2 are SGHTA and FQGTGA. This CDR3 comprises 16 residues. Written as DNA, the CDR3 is TGTGCCAGCAGTCCTGGGACAGGCCTGAACACCGGGGAGCTGTTTTTT. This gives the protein CASSPGTGLNTGELFF.

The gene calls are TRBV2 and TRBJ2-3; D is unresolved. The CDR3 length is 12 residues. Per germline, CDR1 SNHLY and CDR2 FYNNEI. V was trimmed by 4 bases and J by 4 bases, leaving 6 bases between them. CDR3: CASSVVPDTQYF. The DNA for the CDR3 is TGTGCCAGCAGTGTGGTCCCAGATACGCAGTATTTT.

CDR3 nucleotides: TGCAGCGTTGCCCCGGGACTAGGACTCAATGAGCAGTTCTTC. Translating it yields CSVAPGLGLNEQFF. The chain joins TRBV29-1 to TRBJ2-1; 8 nucleotides agree with TRBD2. This CDR3 has 14 amino acids. V trimming: 4 bases; J trimming: 6 bases; junction bases outside the gene matches: 8. The V gene's germline CDR1 is SQVTM and CDR2 ANQGSEA.

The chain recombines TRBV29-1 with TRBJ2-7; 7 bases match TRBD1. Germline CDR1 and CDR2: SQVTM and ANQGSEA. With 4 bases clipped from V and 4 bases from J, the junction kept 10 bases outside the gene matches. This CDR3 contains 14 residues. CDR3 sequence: CSVVSRDRPYEQYF. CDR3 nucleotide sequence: TGCAGCGTTGTAAGCCGGGACAGACCGTACGAGCAGTACTTC.

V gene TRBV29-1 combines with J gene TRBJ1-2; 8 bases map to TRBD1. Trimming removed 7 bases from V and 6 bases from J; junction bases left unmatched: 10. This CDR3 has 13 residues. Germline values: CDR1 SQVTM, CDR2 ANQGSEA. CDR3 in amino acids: CSAGQGGSNGYTF. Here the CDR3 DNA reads TGCAGCGCCGGACAGGGAGGGTCGAATGGCTACACCTTC.

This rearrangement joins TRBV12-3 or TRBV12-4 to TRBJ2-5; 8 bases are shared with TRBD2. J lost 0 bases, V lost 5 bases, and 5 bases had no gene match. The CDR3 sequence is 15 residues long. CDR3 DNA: TGTGCCAGCAGTCCTAGCGGGCGGAACCAAGAGACCCAGTACTTC. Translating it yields CASSPSGRNQETQYF.

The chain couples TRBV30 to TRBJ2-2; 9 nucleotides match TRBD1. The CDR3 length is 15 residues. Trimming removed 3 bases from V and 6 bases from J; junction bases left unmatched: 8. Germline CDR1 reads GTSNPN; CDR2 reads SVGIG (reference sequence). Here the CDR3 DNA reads TGTGCCTGGAGCGTTCGGGACAGGGTGGCCGGGGAGCTGTTTTTT. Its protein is CAWSVRDRVAGELFF.